This section outlines one TCR beta chain sequence together with its context. As yet, its antigen is unknown. The sample comes from a study of T-cell memory formation after mild COVID-19. Overall study findings and caveats: That cross-reactive memory joined was suggested by some responding clones appearing in pre-infection memory.

The CDR3 sequence is 11 residues long. Trimming shortened V by 2 bases and J by 9 bases, and 8 bases separated the two germline ends. Germline-derived CDR1 and CDR2 are SQVTM and ANQGSEA. TCRdb ran MiXCR on the 5' RACE reads and lists one entry per CDR3 protein. This sample yields 350,000 to 400,000 distinct CDR3 sequences, of which approximately 15% are seen a single time; 22% belongs to the top ten. The sequence came from a man between 18 and 35 years old who had mild COVID-19 (a few samples of this study predate the infection). Cell type and time point are not known. The V and J genes are TRBV29-1 and TRBJ2-1; D gene ambiguous. The material sequenced was PBMCs or a T cell subset sorted from them (not recorded which). As DNA, the CDR3 is TGCAGCGTTGAACGGCCCGCTGAGCAGTTCTTC. Translated, it gives CSVERPAEQFF.